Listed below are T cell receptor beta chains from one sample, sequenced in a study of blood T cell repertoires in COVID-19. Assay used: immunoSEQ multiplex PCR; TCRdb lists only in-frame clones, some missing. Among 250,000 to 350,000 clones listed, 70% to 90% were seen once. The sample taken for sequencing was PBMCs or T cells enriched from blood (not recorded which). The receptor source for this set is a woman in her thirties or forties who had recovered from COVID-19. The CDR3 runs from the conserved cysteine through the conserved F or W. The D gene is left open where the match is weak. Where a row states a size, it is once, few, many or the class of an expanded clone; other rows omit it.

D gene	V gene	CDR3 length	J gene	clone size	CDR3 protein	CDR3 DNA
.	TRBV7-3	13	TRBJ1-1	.	CASSLYRATEAFF	TGTGCCAGCAGCTTGTACAGGGCCACTGAAGCTTTCTTT
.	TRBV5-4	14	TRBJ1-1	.	CASSPGGLRAEAFF	TGTGCCAGCAGCCCGGGAGGGTTAAGGGCTGAAGCTTTCTTT
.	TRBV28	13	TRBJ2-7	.	CATLGASLREQYF	TGTGCCACCCTGGGGGCTAGCCTCCGCGAGCAGTACTTC
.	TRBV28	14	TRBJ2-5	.	CASSFFQKQETQYF	TGTGCCAGCAGTTTTTTCCAAAAACAAGAGACCCAGTACTTC
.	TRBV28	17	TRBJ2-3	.	CASSSLGGSRGLVAQYF	TGTGCCAGCAGTTCCTTGGGGGGATCGAGGGGCCTAGTGGCGCAGTATTTT
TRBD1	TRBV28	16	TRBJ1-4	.	CASSLVPGTEREKLFF	TGTGCCAGCAGTTTAGTCCCCGGGACAGAGAGGGAAAAACTGTTTTTT
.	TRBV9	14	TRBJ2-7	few	CASSVDGDSYEQYF	TGTGCCAGCAGCGTGGACGGGGATTCCTACGAGCAGTACTTC
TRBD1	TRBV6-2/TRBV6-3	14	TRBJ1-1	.	CASSSGQTIIEAFF	TGTGCCAGCAGTTCGGGACAGACTATAATTGAAGCTTTCTTT
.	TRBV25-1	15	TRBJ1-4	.	CASSELGGKVEKLFF	TGTGCCAGCAGTGAATTGGGGGGAAAGGTTGAAAAACTGTTTTTT
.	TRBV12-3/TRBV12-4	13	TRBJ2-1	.	CASTTDYYNEQFF	TGTGCCAGCACCACGGACTACTACAATGAGCAGTTCTTC
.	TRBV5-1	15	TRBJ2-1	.	CASSFSLSSYNEQFF	TGCGCCAGCAGCTTCTCCCTAAGCTCCTACAATGAGCAGTTCTTC
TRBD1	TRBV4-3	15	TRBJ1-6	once	CASSRGQENNSPLHF	TGCGCCAGCAGCCGAGGACAGGAGAATAATTCACCCCTCCACTTT
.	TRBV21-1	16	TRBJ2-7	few	CASDIPGQRIDYEQYF	TGTGCCAGCGATATACCGGGACAGAGAATAGATTACGAGCAGTACTTC
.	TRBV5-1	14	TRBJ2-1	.	CASSASGSYNEQFF	TGCGCCAGCAGCGCAAGCGGCTCCTACAATGAGCAGTTCTTC
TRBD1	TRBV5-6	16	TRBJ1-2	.	CASSSIGTDLNYGYTF	TGTGCCAGCAGCTCCATCGGGACAGACCTAAACTATGGCTACACCTTC
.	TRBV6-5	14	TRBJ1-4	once	CASSSGLENEKLFF	TGTGCCAGCAGTTCGGGGTTGGAAAATGAAAAACTGTTTTTT
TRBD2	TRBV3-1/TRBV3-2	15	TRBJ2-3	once	CASSPLAGEGDTQYF	TGTGCCAGCAGCCCGCTAGCGGGAGAGGGAGATACGCAGTATTTT
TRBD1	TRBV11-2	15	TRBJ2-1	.	CASSLGTGADNEQFF	TGTGCCAGCAGCTTAGGGACAGGGGCGGACAATGAGCAGTTCTTC
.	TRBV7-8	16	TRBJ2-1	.	CASSLPTGRSNNEQFF	TGTGCCAGCAGCCTACCAACAGGACGCTCTAACAATGAGCAGTTCTTC
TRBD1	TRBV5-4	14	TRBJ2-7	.	CASSLGTGTYEQYF	TGTGCCAGCAGCTTGGGGACAGGGACCTACGAGCAGTACTTC
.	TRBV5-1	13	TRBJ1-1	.	CASSGLVNTEAFF	TGCGCCAGCAGCGGCCTGGTGAACACTGAAGCTTTCTTT
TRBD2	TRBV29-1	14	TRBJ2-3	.	CSAGLGLSTDTQYF	TGCAGCGCCGGACTAGGCCTAAGCACAGATACGCAGTATTTT
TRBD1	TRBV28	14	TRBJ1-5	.	CASSSTGGYQPQHF	TGTGCCAGCAGCTCCACAGGGGGCTATCAGCCCCAGCATTTT
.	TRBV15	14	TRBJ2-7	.	CATSRDRPSYEQYF	TGTGCCACCAGCAGGGACAGACCGTCCTACGAGCAGTACTTC
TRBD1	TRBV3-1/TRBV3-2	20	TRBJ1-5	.	CASSQESGFGTENSNQPQHF	TGTGCCAGCAGCCAAGAATCAGGTTTCGGGACAGAGAATAGCAATCAGCCCCAGCATTTT